Shown below are 20 T cell receptor beta chains from a single sample sequenced in a study of post-analysis software for immune sequencing data. Whole-study findings and limits: Four or five TRBV segments were more frequent in patients than controls; TRBV5-6, TRBV5-1 and TRBV20-1 belonged to this group.

Their target antigens are unknown. Carried by the TCR beta cDNA libraries were unique molecular identifiers. In TCRdb, the PCR reads were re-called with MiXCR into one record per CDR3 protein. The sample consists of hundreds of thousands of distinct CDR3 sequences, over 35% of them appearing once. The sample comprised blood. These receptors originate from a girl under 18 with multiple sclerosis.

This clonotype has a single count. The CDR3 nucleotides are TGTGCCAGCAGCTTAGAGGGGACAGGGGTCCGGAGGACTGAAGCTTTCTTT. Translating gives CASSLEGTGVRRTEAFF. This sequence joins TRBV7-2 and TRBJ1-1; 10 bases fit TRBD1. Germline CDR1 is SGHTA and CDR2 is FQGNSA. This CDR3 contains 17 residues. V shed 1 base and J 5 bases; nucleotides not matched to a gene: 10.

The rearrangement uses TRBV20-1 and TRBJ2-1, with D uncertain. The length of the CDR3 is 11 residues. Trimming cost V 0 bases and J 10 bases, with 7 bases left between them. The germline CDR1 and CDR2 sequences are DFQATT and SNEGSKA (reference sequence). CDR3 bases: TGCAGTGCTAGAGATCGTAGGGAGCAGTTCTTC. Its protein product is CSARDRREQFF.

V and J are TRBV7-8 and TRBJ2-4; TRBD1 aligns across 10 bases. Germline V gives CDR1 SGHVS, CDR2 FQNEAQ. The CDR3 sequence is 19 residues long. The ends lost 0 bases at V and 8 bases at J; junction bases unmatched: 16. This CDR3 reads CASSLARVSTGGQVDIQYF. Here the CDR3 DNA reads TGTGCCAGCAGCTTAGCGCGCGTCTCGACAGGGGGCCAGGTGGACATTCAGTACTTC.

The chain has TRBV28 and TRBJ2-5, with TRBD2 as a possible D gene (5 bases). Germline values: CDR1 MDHEN, CDR2 SYDVKM. The CDR3 extends over 16 amino acids. V gave up 5 bases and J gave up 0 bases, with 16 bases separating them. CDR3 loop: CASSGLGGPYQETQYF. Here the CDR3 DNA reads TGTGCCAGCAGTGGCCTAGGAGGCCCTTACCAAGAGACCCAGTACTTC.

V and J are TRBV7-2 and TRBJ1-5, with 9 bases lining up with TRBD1. The junction had 0 bases not matched to a gene; V was cut back by 1 base and J by 5 bases. Germline CDR1 reads SGHTA; CDR2 reads FQGNSA. This CDR3 is 14 amino acids long. CDR3 coding DNA: TGTGCCAGCAGCTTAGGACAGGGGGATCAGCCCCAGCATTTT. Its translation is CASSLGQGDQPQHF.

The CDR3 region is CASPQGANYGYTF. CDR3 DNA: TGTGCCAGCCCACAGGGGGCGAACTATGGCTACACCTTC. V usage is TRBV18 and J usage is TRBJ1-2; the match to TRBD1 covers 9 bases. The CDR3 loop spans 13 amino acids. Germline lookup yields CDR1 KGHSH and CDR2 LQKENI. Losses at the gene ends were 8 bases for V and 2 bases for J; bases not matched to a gene: 3.

This chain links TRBV7-9 with TRBJ2-7; D perhaps matches TRBD1 (6 bases). Trimming took off 5 bases at V and 5 bases at J, with 19 bases between the two ends. The CDR3 is 15 residues long. Germline CDR1 and CDR2: SEHNR and FQNEAQ (reference sequence). The CDR3 region has the DNA TGTGCCAGCAGCCCAACCAGGGGCAGGGACCACGAGCAGTACTTC. This codes for CASSPTRGRDHEQYF.

V gene TRBV7-2 combines with J gene TRBJ2-1, with D uncertain. V was pared by 8 bases and J by 4 bases, with 9 bases between. CDR3 length: 12 residues. CDR1 is SGHTA and CDR2 is FQGNSA in the germline V gene. CDR3 nucleotide sequence: TGTGCCAGCGGGCGGTCTTACAATGAGCAGTTCTTC. Translated: CASGRSYNEQFF.

This clonotype turned up a few times. The V gene is TRBV7-9, the J gene TRBJ2-7, with a weak D call TRBD2 (6 bases). V lost 5 bases to trimming and J lost 0 bases, with 17 bases between them. The CDR3 is 16 amino acids. Germline assignment: CDR1 SEHNR and CDR2 FQNEAQ (reference sequence). CDR3 region: CASSPEEGLLSYEQYF. The DNA of the CDR3 is TGTGCCAGCAGCCCCGAGGAGGGCCTTCTCTCCTACGAGCAGTACTTC.

The chain combines TRBV7-6 with TRBJ2-3, with 10 bases lining up with TRBD2. V trimming: 0 bases; J trimming: 0 bases; junction bases outside the gene matches: 6. The germline V gene encodes CDR1 SGHVS and CDR2 FNYEAQ. This CDR3 has 18 residues. Here the CDR3 DNA reads TGTGCCAGCAGCTTAGCCTCAACTAGCGGGACTAGCACAGATACGCAGTATTTT. Its protein is CASSLASTSGTSTDTQYF. The whole variable domain, remainder taken from reference TRBV7-6 and TRBJ2-3, is GAGVSQSPRYKVTKRGQDVALRCDPISGHVSLYWYRQALGQGPEFLTYFNYEAQQDKSGLPNDRFSAERPEGSISTLTIQRTEQRDSAMYRCASSLASTSGTSTDTQYFGPGTRLTVL.

The chain links TRBV20-1 to TRBJ2-1; D ambiguous. This CDR3 is 15 amino acids long. Germline loops: CDR1 DFQATT, CDR2 SNEGSKA (reference sequence). The V end lost 3 bases, the J end lost 1 base, and 13 bases lay between the germline ends. The CDR3, as DNA: TGCAGTGCTAGGGGGTCGCTAGGATCCTACAATGAGCAGTTCTTC. It yields the protein CSARGSLGSYNEQFF.

V and J are TRBV15 and TRBJ1-2, with D tentatively TRBD1 (5 bases). This CDR3 comprises 14 residues. The ends were cut back, 0 bases at V and 4 bases at J, with 9 bases in the middle. Germline V gives CDR1 LNHNV, CDR2 YYDKDF (reference sequence). CDR3 bases: TGTGCCACCAGCAGAGATGAACAGGTCTATGGCTACACCTTC. Encoded protein: CATSRDEQVYGYTF.

This clonotype was seen only a few times. The chain employs TRBV29-1 and TRBJ2-7; D is perhaps TRBD1 or TRBD2 (6 bases each). The CDR3 contains 11 residues. CDR1 is SQVTM, CDR2 ANQGSEA, per germline. Trimming took off 2 bases at V and 5 bases at J, with 7 bases between the two ends. Here the CDR3 DNA reads TGCAGCGTTGAACGGGGGCACGAGCAGTACTTC. Translated, it gives CSVERGHEQYF.

The chain joins TRBV6-2 or TRBV6-3 to TRBJ2-1; perhaps D is TRBD1 or TRBD2 (5 bases each). Trimming left V 2 bases short and J 0 bases short, with 11 bases between. CDR3 size: 16 residues. Germline V gives CDR1 MNHEY, CDR2 SVGEGT. CDR3 region: CASSYGSGSSYNEQFF. CDR3 in DNA: TGTGCCAGCAGTTACGGGTCAGGGAGCTCCTACAATGAGCAGTTCTTC.

There are a few counts of this clonotype. This chain links TRBV12-3 or TRBV12-4 with TRBJ1-2, with a tentative D call TRBD1 (6 bases). V was trimmed by 5 bases and J by 4 bases, leaving 17 bases between them. The CDR3 runs to 15 residues. The CDR3 DNA sequence: TGTGCCAGCAGTGTTCAGGGGATGGTGGGCTATGGCTACACCTTC. It is translated as CASSVQGMVGYGYTF.

This chain uses TRBV7-2 with TRBJ2-4; TRBD2 matches 11 bases. The J call may be incorrect, as the DNA end agrees better with TRBJ2-7. Looked up from germline, CDR1 is SGHTA and CDR2 is FQGNSA. The CDR3 contains 15 residues. CDR3 sequence (DNA): TGTGCCAGCAGCTTCACTAGCGGGAGTACCTACGAGCAGTACTTC. Protein product: CASSFTSGSTYEQYF.

The chain is built from TRBV7-3 and TRBJ2-1; D is undetermined. Looked up from germline, CDR1 is SGHTA and CDR2 is FQGTGA. This CDR3 region has 14 residues. V lost 2 bases and J lost 8, with 13 bases in between. CDR3 nucleotide sequence: TGTGCCAGCAGCTTAGACCTAGTTAACGATGAGCAGTTCTTC. This gives the protein CASSLDLVNDEQFF.

This clonotype was observed a handful of times. The chain has TRBV24-1 and TRBJ2-1; D is undetermined. CDR3 length equals 13 residues. CDR1 KGHDR and CDR2 SFDVKD come from the germline V gene. The ends were cut back, 6 bases at V and 1 base at J, with 6 bases in the middle. CDR3 protein: CATSPPSYNEQFF. As DNA, the CDR3 is TGTGCCACCAGTCCCCCTTCCTACAATGAGCAGTTCTTC.

Only a few counts were recorded for this clonotype. CDR3 DNA sequence: TGCAGTGCTATCCCACAGGCCAGCTCCTACGAGCAGTACTTC. The encoded protein is CSAIPQASSYEQYF. V usage is TRBV20-1 and J usage is TRBJ2-7; D is perhaps TRBD1 (5 bases). The CDR3 runs to 14 residues. Germline V CDR1 and CDR2: DFQATT, SNEGSKA (reference sequence). V shed 4 bases and J shed 0 bases, with 13 bases lying between them.

The CDR3 DNA is TGTGCCAGCAGAGCAGGGCGCGGCACTGAAGCTTTCTTT. Its protein is CASRAGRGTEAFF. This chain uses TRBV28 with TRBJ1-1; D is possibly TRBD1 (5 bases). V shed 6 bases and J shed 4 bases, with 12 bases lying between them. From germline, CDR1 is MDHEN and CDR2 SYDVKM. CDR3 length: 13 amino acids.